This T cell receptor delta chain was identified in a study of γδ T cells in repeated Plasmodium falciparum infection. Each sorted gammadelta sample had TRG and TRD chains sequenced. TCRdb called clones anew from the multiplex PCR reads with CATT. In the table there are tens of thousands of delta-chain clones, less than 2% of which are singletons. This clone was seen only a few times. Its antigen is not identified. The TCRdb protein, from a much larger clone, departs from this DNA's translation at residue 5, likely by read error; the protein shown derives from the DNA. Overall study results and limits: Vgamma9/Vdelta2+ T cells showed a stable polyclonal repertoire with shared TCRgamma sequences. In Vdelta2-negative, largely Vdelta1+, gammadelta repertoires, repeated controlled infections appeared to drive clonal selection waves.

V shed 4 bases, J shed 0 bases, and the junction held 26 bases outside the gene matches. Looked up from germline, CDR1 is TSWWSYY and CDR2 is QGS. This CDR3 spans 23 amino acids. Vgamma9/Vdelta2+ and Vdelta2-negative gammadelta T cells were flow-sorted from PBMC for bulk sequencing. Sample: gamma-delta T cells from blood. The TCR was taken from a pool of human donors (malaria-infected and uninfected, not separated). The chain combines TRDV1 with TRDJ1; 10 nucleotides match TRDD3. TCRdb does not report a J gene; here it was assigned by matching the DNA to germline references. DNA for the CDR3: TGTGCTCTTGGGGGACTATTGGCCTGCGGGGTGGGGGATACAAGCCGGTACACCGATAAACTCATCTTT. Its translation: CALGGLLACGVGDTSRYTDKLIF.